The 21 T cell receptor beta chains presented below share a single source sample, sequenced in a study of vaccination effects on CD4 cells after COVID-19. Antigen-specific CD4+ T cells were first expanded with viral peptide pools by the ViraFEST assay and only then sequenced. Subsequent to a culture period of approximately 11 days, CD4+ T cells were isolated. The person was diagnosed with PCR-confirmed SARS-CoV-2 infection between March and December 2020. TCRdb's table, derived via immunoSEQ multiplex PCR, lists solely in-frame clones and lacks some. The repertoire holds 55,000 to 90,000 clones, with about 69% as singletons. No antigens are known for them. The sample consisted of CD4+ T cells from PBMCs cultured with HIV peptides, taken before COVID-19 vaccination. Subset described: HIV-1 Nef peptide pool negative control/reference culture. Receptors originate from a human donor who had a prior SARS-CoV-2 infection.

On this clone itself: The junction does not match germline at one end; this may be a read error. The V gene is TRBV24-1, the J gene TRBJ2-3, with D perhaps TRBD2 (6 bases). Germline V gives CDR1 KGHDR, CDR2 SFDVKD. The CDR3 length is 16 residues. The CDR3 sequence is CATSGLTLDGTGTQYF. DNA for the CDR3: TGTGCCACCAGCGGACTAACTCTAGACGGCACAGGTACGCAGTATTTT.

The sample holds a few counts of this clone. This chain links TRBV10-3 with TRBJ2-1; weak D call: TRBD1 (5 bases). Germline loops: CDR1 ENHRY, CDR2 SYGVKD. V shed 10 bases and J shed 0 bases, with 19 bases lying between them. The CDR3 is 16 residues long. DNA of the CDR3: TGTGCCACCACGGCCATAGGGGCCTCCTCCTACAATGAGCAGTTCTTC. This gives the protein CATTAIGASSYNEQFF.

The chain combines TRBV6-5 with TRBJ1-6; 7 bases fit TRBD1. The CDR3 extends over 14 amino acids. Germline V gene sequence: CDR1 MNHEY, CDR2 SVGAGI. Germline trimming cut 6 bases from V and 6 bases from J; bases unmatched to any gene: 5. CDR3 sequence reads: CASRRRGRNSPLHF. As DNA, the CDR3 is TGTGCCAGCAGACGTAGGGGGCGTAATTCACCCCTCCACTTT.

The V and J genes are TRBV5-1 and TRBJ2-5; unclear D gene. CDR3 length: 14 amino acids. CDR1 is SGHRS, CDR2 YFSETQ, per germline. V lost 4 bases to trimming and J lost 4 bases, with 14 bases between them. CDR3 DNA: TGCGCCAGCAGCATACTGCTTCTGGGAGAGACCCAGTACTTC. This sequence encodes CASSILLLGETQYF.

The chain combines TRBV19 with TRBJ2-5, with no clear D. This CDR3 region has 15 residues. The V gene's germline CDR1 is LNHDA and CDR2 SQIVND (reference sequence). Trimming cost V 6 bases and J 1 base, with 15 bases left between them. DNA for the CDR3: TGTGCCAGTAGCCGATCAACGCGGCCCCAAGAGACCCAGTACTTC. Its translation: CASSRSTRPQETQYF. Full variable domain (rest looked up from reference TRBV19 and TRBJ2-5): DGGITQSPKYLFRKEGQNVTLSCEQNLNHDAMYWYRQDPGQGLRLIYYSQIVNDFQKGDIAEGYSVSREKKESFPLTVTSAQKNPTAFYLCASSRSTRPQETQYFGPGTRLLVL.

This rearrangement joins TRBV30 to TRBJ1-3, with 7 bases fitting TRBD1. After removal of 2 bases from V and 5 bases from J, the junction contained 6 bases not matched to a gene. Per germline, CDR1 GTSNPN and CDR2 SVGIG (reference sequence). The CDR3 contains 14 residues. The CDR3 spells CAWSRRDRRNTIYF. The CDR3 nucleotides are TGTGCCTGGAGTCGCCGGGACAGAAGAAACACCATATATTTT.

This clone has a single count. The CDR3 is CASSSRGEAGELFF. The CDR3 region has the DNA TGTGCCAGCAGCTCCCGTGGGGAGGCCGGGGAGCTGTTTTTT. The chain is built from TRBV3-1 (or the pseudogene TRBV3-2) and TRBJ2-2, with D perhaps TRBD2 (6 bases). This CDR3 has 14 amino acids. V lost 5 bases and J lost 6, with 13 bases in between. From germline, CDR1 is LGHDT and CDR2 YNNKEL (reference sequence).

CDR3 region: CASSPSGYSTDTQYF. DNA for the CDR3: TGTGCCAGCAGCCCGAGCGGATATAGCACAGATACGCAGTATTTT. The chain carries TRBV7-6 and TRBJ2-3; maybe TRBD2 (5 bases). Trimming removed 5 bases from V and 0 bases from J, with 12 bases in between. The CDR3 consists of 15 residues. Germline V lookup: CDR1 SGHVS, CDR2 FNYEAQ.

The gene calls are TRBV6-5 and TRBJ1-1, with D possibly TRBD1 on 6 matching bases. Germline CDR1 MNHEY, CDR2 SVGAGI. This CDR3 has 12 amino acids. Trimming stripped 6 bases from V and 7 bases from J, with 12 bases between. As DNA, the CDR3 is TGTGCCAGCAGGAGGGGGGGGGTTGAAGCTTTCTTT. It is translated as CASRRGGVEAFF.

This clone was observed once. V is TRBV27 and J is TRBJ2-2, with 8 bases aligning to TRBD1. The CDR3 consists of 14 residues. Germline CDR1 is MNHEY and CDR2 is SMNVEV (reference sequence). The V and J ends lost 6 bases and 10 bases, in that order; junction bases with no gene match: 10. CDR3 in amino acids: CASSFGTGPPELFF. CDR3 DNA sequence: TGTGCCAGCAGCTTCGGGACAGGACCTCCGGAGCTGTTTTTT.

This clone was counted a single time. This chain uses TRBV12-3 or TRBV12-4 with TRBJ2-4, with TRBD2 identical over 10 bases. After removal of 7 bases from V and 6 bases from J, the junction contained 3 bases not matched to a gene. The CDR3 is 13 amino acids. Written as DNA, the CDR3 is TGTGCCAGCAAACAGCGGGAGGGAAACATTCAGTACTTC. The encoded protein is CASKQREGNIQYF.

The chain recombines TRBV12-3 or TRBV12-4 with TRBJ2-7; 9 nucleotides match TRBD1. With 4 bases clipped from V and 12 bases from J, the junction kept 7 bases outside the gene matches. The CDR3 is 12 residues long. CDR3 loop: CASSSGTGRPYF. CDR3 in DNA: TGTGCCAGCAGTTCCGGGACAGGGAGGCCGTACTTC.

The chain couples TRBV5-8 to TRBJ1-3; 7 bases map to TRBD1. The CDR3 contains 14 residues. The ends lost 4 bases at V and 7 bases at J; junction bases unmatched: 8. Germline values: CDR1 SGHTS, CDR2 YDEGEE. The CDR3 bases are TGTGCCAGCAGCCCACAGGGGTTGCCGAACACCATATATTTT. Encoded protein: CASSPQGLPNTIYF. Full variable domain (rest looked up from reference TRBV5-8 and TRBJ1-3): EAGVTQSPTHLIKTRGQQATLRCSPISGHTSVYWYQQALGLGLQFLLWYDEGEERNRGNFPPRFSGRQFPNYSSELNVNALELEDSALYLCASSPQGLPNTIYFGEGSWLTVV.

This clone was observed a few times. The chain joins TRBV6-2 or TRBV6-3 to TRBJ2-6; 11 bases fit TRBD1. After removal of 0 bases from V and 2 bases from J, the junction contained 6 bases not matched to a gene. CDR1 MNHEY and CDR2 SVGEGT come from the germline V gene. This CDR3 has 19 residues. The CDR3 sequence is CASSYSMDRGPPGANVLTF. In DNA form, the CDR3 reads TGTGCCAGCAGTTACTCGATGGACAGGGGGCCCCCTGGGGCCAACGTCCTGACTTTC.

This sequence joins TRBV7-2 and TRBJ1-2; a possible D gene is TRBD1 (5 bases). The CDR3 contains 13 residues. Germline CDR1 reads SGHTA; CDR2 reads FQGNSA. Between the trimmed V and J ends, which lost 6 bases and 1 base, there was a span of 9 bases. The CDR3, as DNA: TGTGCCAGCAGTCTGGGACGTAACTATGGCTACACCTTC. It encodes CASSLGRNYGYTF. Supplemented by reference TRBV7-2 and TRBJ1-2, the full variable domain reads GAGVSQSPSNKVTEKGKDVELRCDPISGHTALYWYRQSLGQGLEFLIYFQGNSAPDKSGLPSDRFSAERTGGSVSTLTIQRTQQEDSAVYLCASSLGRNYGYTFGSGTRLTVV.

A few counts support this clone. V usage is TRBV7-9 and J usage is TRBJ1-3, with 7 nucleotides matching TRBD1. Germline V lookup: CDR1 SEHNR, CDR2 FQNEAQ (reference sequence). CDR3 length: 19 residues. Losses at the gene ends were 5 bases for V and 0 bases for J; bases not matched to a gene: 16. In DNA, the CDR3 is TGTGCCAGCAGCCCCGAACCCGGCCAGGGGGGCGCCTCTGGAAACACCATATATTTT. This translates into CASSPEPGQGGASGNTIYF.

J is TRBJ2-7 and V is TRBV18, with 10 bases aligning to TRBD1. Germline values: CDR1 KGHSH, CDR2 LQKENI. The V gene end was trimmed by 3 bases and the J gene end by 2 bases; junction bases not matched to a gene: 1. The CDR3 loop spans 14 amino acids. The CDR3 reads CASSPGTGAYEQYF. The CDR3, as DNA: TGTGCCAGCTCACCCGGGACAGGGGCCTACGAGCAGTACTTC. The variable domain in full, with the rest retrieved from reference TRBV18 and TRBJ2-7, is NAGVMQNPRHLVRRRGQEARLRCSPMKGHSHVYWYRQLPEEGLKFMVYLQKENIIDESGMPKERFSAEFPKEGPSILRIQQVVRGDSAAYFCASSPGTGAYEQYFGPGTRLTVT.

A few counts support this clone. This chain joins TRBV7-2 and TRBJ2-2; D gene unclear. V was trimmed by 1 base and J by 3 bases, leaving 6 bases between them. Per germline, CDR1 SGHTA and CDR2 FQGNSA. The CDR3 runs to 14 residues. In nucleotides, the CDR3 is TGTGCCAGCAGCTTAGTTGACCACACCGGGGAGCTGTTTTTT. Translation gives CASSLVDHTGELFF.

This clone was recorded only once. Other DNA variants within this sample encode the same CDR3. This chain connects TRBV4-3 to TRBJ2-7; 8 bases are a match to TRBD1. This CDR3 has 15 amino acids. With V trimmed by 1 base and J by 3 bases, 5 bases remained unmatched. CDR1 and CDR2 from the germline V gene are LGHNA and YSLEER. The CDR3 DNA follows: TGCGCCAGCAGCCAAGCCGCAGGGGGCCACTACGAGCAGTACTTC. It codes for CASSQAAGGHYEQYF.

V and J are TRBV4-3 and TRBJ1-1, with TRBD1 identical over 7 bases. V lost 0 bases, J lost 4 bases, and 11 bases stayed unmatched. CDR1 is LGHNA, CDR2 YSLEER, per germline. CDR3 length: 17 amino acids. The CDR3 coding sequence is TGCGCCAGCAGCCAAGATCGGGGAGAAGGGGGCCGCACTGAAGCTTTCTTT. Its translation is CASSQDRGEGGRTEAFF.

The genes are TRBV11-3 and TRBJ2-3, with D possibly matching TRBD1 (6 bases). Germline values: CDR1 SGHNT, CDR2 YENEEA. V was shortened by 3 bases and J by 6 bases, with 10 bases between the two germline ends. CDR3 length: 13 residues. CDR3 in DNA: TGTGCCAGCAGCTTCCGCGACAGGGATACGCAGTATTTT. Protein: CASSFRDRDTQYF.